The 9 T cell receptor beta chains presented below share a single source sample, sequenced in a study of cytomegalovirus exposure and HLA in healthy donors. Researchers ran the PCR with 60 Vbeta and 13 Jbeta primers. Produced via immunoSEQ multiplex PCR; TCRdb's table is partial and in-frame only. The sample comprises roughly 34,000 clones, 80% of which are singletons, and around 5.8% rests with the top ten. Sequenced sample: PBMCs. These receptors all come from a male donor in good health and CMV-seronegative.

The chain combines TRBV4-3 with TRBJ2-6; D gene unclear. CDR1 and CDR2 from the germline V gene are LGHNA and YSLEER. The CDR3 is made up of 16 amino acids. Between the trimmed V and J ends, which lost 0 bases and 0 bases, there was a span of 6 bases. The CDR3 here is CASSQDSHSGANVLTF. For the CDR3, the DNA is TGCGCCAGCAGCCAAGATAGTCACTCTGGGGCCAACGTCCTGACTTTC.

The chain couples TRBV7-8 to TRBJ2-7; tentatively, D is TRBD2 (5 bases). Germline V gene sequence: CDR1 SGHVS, CDR2 FQNEAQ. V was cut by 4 bases and J by 2 bases, with 15 bases left in between. The CDR3 is made up of 15 amino acids. CDR3 sequence: CASSSPVLVPYEQYF. The CDR3 nucleotides read TGTGCCAGCAGCTCTCCGGTACTAGTTCCCTACGAGCAGTACTTC.

V gene TRBV19 combines with J gene TRBJ2-1, with D perhaps matching TRBD1 (5 bases). CDR3 length: 10 amino acids. Germline V gene data show CDR1 as LNHDA and CDR2 as SQIVND (reference sequence). V shed 7 bases and J shed 9 bases, with 7 bases lying between them. CDR3 in DNA: TGTGCCAGTAAGGGGCGTGAGCAGTTCTTC. Amino acids: CASKGREQFF.

This chain uses TRBV5-4 with TRBJ1-3, with D tentatively TRBD1 (6 bases). Germline V lookup: CDR1 SGHNT, CDR2 YYREEE (reference sequence). V was cut by 4 bases and J by 0 bases, with 8 bases left in between. The CDR3 is 14 amino acids. CDR3 amino acids: CASSMDSSGNTIYF. The CDR3 coding sequence is TGTGCCAGCAGCATGGACAGCTCTGGAAACACCATATATTTT.

The V gene is TRBV6-4, the J gene TRBJ2-1, with TRBD1 matching over 8 bases. Germline CDR1 is MRHNA and CDR2 is SNTAGT. The CDR3 extends over 17 amino acids. J was trimmed by 5 bases and V by 3 bases; bases with no gene match: 12. Written as DNA, the CDR3 is TGTGCCAGCAGTGATTCCCCAACCGGGACAGGTAACAATGAGCAGTTCTTC. This translates into CASSDSPTGTGNNEQFF.

To note about this clone: The sample holds other DNA sequences that translate to the same CDR3. V gene TRBV9 combines with J gene TRBJ2-2, with D uncertain. Germline loops: CDR1 SGDLS, CDR2 YYNGEE. Trimming removed 0 bases from V and 0 bases from J, with 9 bases in between. The CDR3 contains 16 residues. The CDR3 is CASSVGQAANTGELFF. The CDR3 DNA is TGTGCCAGCAGCGTAGGGCAGGCTGCGAACACCGGGGAGCTGTTTTTT.

The chain uses TRBV6-1 and TRBJ2-1, with 14 nucleotides matching TRBD2. This CDR3 contains 16 residues. The trim removed 3 bases at V and 7 bases at J, leaving 5 bases unmatched. Germline V lookup: CDR1 MNHNS, CDR2 SASEGT. The CDR3 DNA follows: TGTGCCAGCAGTGACGCGCGGACTAGCGGGAGGAATGAGCAGTTCTTC. Translated, it gives CASSDARTSGRNEQFF.

This clone was picked up a small number of times. This chain joins TRBV5-1 and TRBJ2-2; 7 positions match TRBD2. CDR1 SGHRS and CDR2 YFSETQ come from the germline V gene. Trimming cost V 0 bases and J 4 bases; bases outside gene matches: 9. This CDR3 has 17 residues. The CDR3 is CASSLDFPGGRTGELFF. DNA of the CDR3: TGCGCCAGCAGCTTGGATTTCCCGGGGGGACGCACCGGGGAGCTGTTTTTT.

The chain carries TRBV19 and TRBJ2-2, with TRBD1 matching 9 bases. Trimming cost V 6 bases and J 0 bases; bases outside gene matches: 5. This CDR3 comprises 16 residues. CDR1 is LNHDA, CDR2 SQIVND, per germline (reference sequence). The CDR3 DNA reads TGTGCCAGTAGAAAGACAGGGGGAACGAACACCGGGGAGCTGTTTTTT. This gives the protein CASRKTGGTNTGELFF.